Listed below are T cell receptor beta chains from one sample, sequenced in a study of T cell repertoires in aging, cancer and after chemotherapy. TCRdb processed the multiplex PCR reads anew with MiXCR; each CDR3 protein has one entry. The repertoire holds about 12,000 distinct CDR3 sequences, with around 29% as singletons. Sequenced sample: blood. The receptors come from a human donor in good health. The donor label of this sample is uncertain. The conserved cysteine and the conserved F or W are not part of the CDR3 here. Fields, in order: V gene, J gene, clone size, CDR3 protein. A row's size may be missing; if present it is once, few, many or a size class.

v_call: TRBV20-1; j_call: TRBJ2-5; clone_size: .; cdr3_aa: SARGRGAGGWETQY
v_call: TRBV5-4; j_call: TRBJ2-1; clone_size: once; cdr3_aa: ASRGRGGWDEQF
v_call: TRBV30; j_call: TRBJ2-1; clone_size: few; cdr3_aa: AWSVILGGSYNEQF
v_call: TRBV19; j_call: TRBJ2-2; clone_size: .; cdr3_aa: ASRTQGAETGELF
v_call: TRBV10-3; j_call: TRBJ2-2; clone_size: .; cdr3_aa: AISERVGGQGTGELV
v_call: TRBV15; j_call: TRBJ1-5; clone_size: .; cdr3_aa: ATSRDPGSNQPQH
v_call: TRBV5-6; j_call: TRBJ2-7; clone_size: .; cdr3_aa: ASSREQGEQY
v_call: TRBV12-3/TRBV12-4; j_call: TRBJ2-2; clone_size: .; cdr3_aa: ASSPGLRNTGELF
v_call: TRBV27; j_call: TRBJ1-2; clone_size: few; cdr3_aa: ASRLDGGWGYT
v_call: TRBV6-5; j_call: TRBJ1-1; clone_size: .; cdr3_aa: ASSALGSQEAF
v_call: TRBV7-2; j_call: TRBJ2-3; clone_size: few; cdr3_aa: ASSFEGWGTDTQY
v_call: TRBV6-6; j_call: TRBJ1-3; clone_size: .; cdr3_aa: ASSYSAENTIY
v_call: TRBV27; j_call: TRBJ1-6; clone_size: .; cdr3_aa: AAGNSTLH
v_call: TRBV5-6; j_call: TRBJ1-2; clone_size: few; cdr3_aa: ASSLVHDGYT
v_call: TRBV15; j_call: TRBJ1-1; clone_size: .; cdr3_aa: AIRLEALSAEAF
v_call: TRBV29-1; j_call: TRBJ1-2; clone_size: .; cdr3_aa: SVDVAGGGYT
v_call: TRBV30; j_call: TRBJ1-5; clone_size: few; cdr3_aa: AWSVSRAEPQH
v_call: TRBV19; j_call: TRBJ1-5; clone_size: few; cdr3_aa: ASGQPQH
v_call: TRBV12-3/TRBV12-4; j_call: TRBJ1-6; clone_size: .; cdr3_aa: ASSPWTGYNSPLH
v_call: TRBV12-3/TRBV12-4; j_call: TRBJ2-6; clone_size: few; cdr3_aa: ASSQTESGANVLT
v_call: TRBV12-3/TRBV12-4; j_call: TRBJ2-1; clone_size: .; cdr3_aa: ASGRDGYNEQF
v_call: TRBV27; j_call: TRBJ1-1; clone_size: few; cdr3_aa: ASSFRSHTNTEAF
v_call: TRBV5-4; j_call: TRBJ1-6; clone_size: .; cdr3_aa: ARSPDNSPLH
v_call: TRBV12-3/TRBV12-4; j_call: TRBJ1-2; clone_size: .; cdr3_aa: ASSPSDRNYGYT